Shown below are 30 T cell receptor beta chains from a single sample sequenced in a study of cytomegalovirus exposure and HLA in healthy donors. Clones were sequenced by immunoSEQ multiplex PCR, and TCRdb holds only the in-frame ones, with some missing. The sample has some 230,000 clones; around nine tenths are singletons. Sequencing was done on a sample of PBMCs. The origin of the receptors is a woman aged 18 to 35 in good health and CMV-seronegative.

The genes are TRBV13 and TRBJ1-2; 9 bases align to TRBD1. The germline V gene encodes CDR1 PRHDT and CDR2 FYEKMQ (reference sequence). The CDR3 consists of 15 residues. Trimming took 2 bases from V and 4 from J; bases not matched to a gene: 5. The CDR3 loop reads CASSLSGTGSYGYTF. CDR3 coding DNA: TGTGCCAGCAGCTTATCGGGGACAGGGTCCTATGGCTACACCTTC.

A single count supports this clone. The chain is built from TRBV10-3 and TRBJ2-7, with TRBD2 matching 7 bases. The CDR3 loop spans 14 amino acids. Germline V gives CDR1 ENHRY, CDR2 SYGVKD. Trimming at V came to 4 bases and at J to 3 bases, leaving 6 bases not matched to a gene. The CDR3 is CAISVGSGYYEQYF. CDR3 in DNA: TGTGCCATCAGTGTAGGTAGCGGGTACTACGAGCAGTACTTC.

V gene TRBV6-5 combines with J gene TRBJ1-1, with D maybe TRBD1 (5 bases). V lost 0 bases and J lost 2, with 7 bases in between. In germline, CDR1 is MNHEY, CDR2 SVGAGI. This CDR3 has 14 amino acids. The CDR3 DNA is TGTGCCAGCAGTTACTCCAGGGCTAACACTGAAGCTTTCTTT. Translated: CASSYSRANTEAFF.

The chain links TRBV11-1 to TRBJ2-7, with TRBD2 identical over 7 bases. The CDR3 runs 14 residues. Trimming at V came to 3 bases and at J to 1 base, leaving 3 bases not matched to a gene. The germline V gene encodes CDR1 SGHAT and CDR2 FQDESV (reference sequence). The CDR3 reads CASSFPAGSYEQYF. CDR3 coding DNA: TGTGCCAGCAGCTTTCCAGCGGGGTCCTACGAGCAGTACTTC.

CDR3 bases: TGTGCCAGCAGAGAGACAGGGGTAACTAATGAAAAACTGTTTTTT. It specifies CASRETGVTNEKLFF. V usage is TRBV2 and J usage is TRBJ1-4, with 8 positions matching TRBD1. The CDR3 loop spans 15 amino acids. Germline-derived CDR1 and CDR2 are SNHLY and FYNNEI. Trimming took 6 bases from V and 1 from J; bases not matched to a gene: 4.

V is TRBV19 and J is TRBJ2-1; 13 bases agree with TRBD2. V gave up 5 bases and J gave up 12 bases; unmatched junction bases: 10. The CDR3 is 15 residues long. CDR1 and CDR2 from the germline V gene are LNHDA and SQIVND (reference sequence). CDR3 in amino acids: CASSFQTSGRAVQFF. For the CDR3, the DNA is TGTGCCAGTAGTTTTCAAACTAGCGGGAGGGCGGTGCAGTTCTTC.

V is TRBV5-6 and J is TRBJ1-5; D is perhaps TRBD1 (6 bases). Per germline, CDR1 SGHDT and CDR2 YYEEEE. The CDR3 loop spans 16 amino acids. V was pared by 3 bases and J by 2 bases, with 15 bases between. CDR3 coding DNA: TGTGCCAGCAGCTCCTTAACAGGGATGGGCAATCAGCCCCAGCATTTT. Translating it yields CASSSLTGMGNQPQHF.

CDR3 sequence (DNA): TGTGCCAGCAGCCTGAGGAGCTCTACGAGTGCGCAGTACTTC. Residues: CASSLRSSTSAQYF. This chain uses TRBV13 with TRBJ2-7; D not resolved. There are 14 residues in the CDR3. The V end lost 5 bases, the J end lost 9 bases, and 20 bases lay between the germline ends. Germline assignment: CDR1 PRHDT and CDR2 FYEKMQ (reference sequence).

CDR3 sequence (DNA): TGTGCCTGGACCAAGGGAGGGAGGGCCACTGAAGCTTTCTTT. Encoded protein: CAWTKGGRATEAFF. This sequence joins TRBV30 and TRBJ1-1; no clear D. The CDR3 extends over 14 amino acids. Germline V gene data show CDR1 as GTSNPN and CDR2 as SVGIG (reference sequence). Trimming removed 4 bases from V and 4 bases from J, with 16 bases in between.

J is TRBJ1-5 and V is TRBV7-9; D is possibly TRBD1 (5 bases). From germline, CDR1 is SEHNR and CDR2 FQNEAQ (reference sequence). This CDR3 is built from 15 residues. Trimming left V 5 bases short and J 6 bases short, with 17 bases between. As DNA, the CDR3 is TGTGCCAGCAGCCCCACCGGACACACGGGTCAGCCCCAGCATTTT. It encodes CASSPTGHTGQPQHF.

V is TRBV6-5 and J is TRBJ2-1; 9 nucleotides match TRBD1. Germline CDR1 reads MNHEY; CDR2 reads SVGAGI. V was clipped by 1 base and J by 6 bases; unmatched bases: 4. The CDR3 runs 15 residues. CDR3 DNA sequence: TGTGCCAGCAGTTACTTGGGGACAGGGTCCAATGAGCAGTTCTTC. The encoded protein is CASSYLGTGSNEQFF.

This clone was counted only a few times. This chain links TRBV9 with TRBJ1-3, with D tentatively TRBD1 (5 bases). Germline CDR1 and CDR2: SGDLS and YYNGEE. Trimming took off 0 bases at V and 0 bases at J, with 16 bases between the two ends. The CDR3 sequence is 18 residues long. CDR3 sequence (DNA): TGTGCCAGCAGCGTAGATGCGGCAGGGCGAAACTCTGGAAACACCATATATTTT. This encodes CASSVDAAGRNSGNTIYF.

This chain links TRBV7-9 with TRBJ2-7, with 7 bases lining up with TRBD1. V lost 2 bases to trimming and J lost 4 bases; unmatched junction nucleotides: 5. The CDR3 runs 14 residues. Germline V gene lookup returns CDR1 SEHNR and CDR2 FQNEAQ (reference sequence). In DNA, the CDR3 is TGTGCCAGCAGCTTACGGCAGGGGGAGTACGAGCAGTACTTC. Translating it yields CASSLRQGEYEQYF.

The chain couples TRBV30 to TRBJ2-5; D ambiguous. V was cut by 2 bases and J by 2 bases, with 12 bases left in between. Germline lookup yields CDR1 GTSNPN and CDR2 SVGIG (reference sequence). CDR3 length: 14 amino acids. The CDR3 nucleotides read TGTGCCTGGAGTCTCACGGTCCTACAAGAGACCCAGTACTTC. Amino acid sequence: CAWSLTVLQETQYF.

The chain recombines TRBV5-6 with TRBJ1-1; tentatively, D is TRBD1 (6 bases). Per the germline V gene, CDR1 is SGHDT and CDR2 is YYEEEE. This CDR3 has 13 residues. V lost 0 bases and J 3 bases, leaving 6 bases between the germline ends. The CDR3 sequence: CASSLAGDTEAFF. The CDR3 nucleotides read TGTGCCAGCAGCTTGGCAGGGGACACTGAAGCTTTCTTT.

This rearrangement joins TRBV7-6 to TRBJ2-1, with 11 positions matching TRBD2. The germline V gene has CDR1 SGHVS and CDR2 FNYEAQ. This CDR3 spans 16 amino acids. Trimming cost V 4 bases and J 5 bases; bases outside gene matches: 7. CDR3 loop: CASSSLSSGGNNEQFF. The CDR3 bases are TGTGCCAGCAGCTCGCTATCTAGCGGGGGGAACAATGAGCAGTTCTTC.

V usage is TRBV5-1 and J usage is TRBJ1-4; D unclear. Trimming shortened V by 5 bases and J by 8 bases, and 13 bases separated the two germline ends. CDR3 size: 13 residues. The germline gives CDR1 SGHRS, CDR2 YFSETQ. DNA of the CDR3: TGCGCCAGCAGGGCCCAGGATCACGAAAAACTGTTTTTT. Translated: CASRAQDHEKLFF.

This rearrangement joins TRBV20-1 to TRBJ2-7; D not certain. Germline V gene data show CDR1 as DFQATT and CDR2 as SNEGSKA (reference sequence). V was clipped by 8 bases and J by 2 bases, with 10 bases between them. The CDR3 covers 11 residues. The CDR3 region has the DNA TGCAGTTCAACAGAAGCCTACGAGCAGTACTTC. Translating gives CSSTEAYEQYF.

In its sample, this clone was seen once. The chain links TRBV6-1 to TRBJ1-1, with a weak D call TRBD1 (5 bases). Trimming left V 6 bases short and J 1 base short, with 12 bases between. The CDR3 is made up of 14 amino acids. CDR1 MNHNS and CDR2 SASEGT come from the germline V gene. In nucleotides, the CDR3 is TGTGCCAGCAGAAAGATGGGGCCGAACACTGAAGCTTTCTTT. Protein product: CASRKMGPNTEAFF.

The chain couples TRBV15 to TRBJ1-2; D perhaps matches TRBD1 (6 bases). CDR3 size: 14 residues. Germline V lookup: CDR1 LNHNV, CDR2 YYDKDF (reference sequence). Trimming removed 2 bases at V and 7 bases at J, with 14 bases between. The CDR3 DNA follows: TGTGCCACCAGCAGAAGCCCAGGGGAAGGTGGCTACACCTTC. It is translated as CATSRSPGEGGYTF.

The chain has TRBV4-2 and TRBJ2-1, with a tentative D call TRBD2 (5 bases). CDR1 LGHNA and CDR2 YNFKEQ come from the germline V gene. The CDR3 sequence is 19 residues long. Trimming cost V 4 bases and J 8 bases, with 30 bases left between them. The CDR3: CASSPLSGDLGTPIYEQFF. The CDR3 nucleotides read TGTGCCAGCAGCCCTCTCAGCGGCGATTTGGGCACGCCAATATATGAGCAGTTCTTC.

The genes are TRBV6-6 and TRBJ2-1; 9 bases line up with TRBD1. This CDR3 spans 13 amino acids. V shed 11 bases, J shed 9 bases, and the junction held 11 bases outside the gene matches. Germline CDR1 MNHNY, CDR2 SVGAGI (reference sequence). CDR3 residues: CAVLGQGSPEQFF. The CDR3 coding sequence is TGTGCCGTCCTAGGACAGGGGTCCCCTGAGCAGTTCTTC.

V gene TRBV6-6 combines with J gene TRBJ2-3; 11 nucleotides line up with TRBD2. V dropped 5 bases and J dropped 14; count of bases not matched to a gene: 6. The CDR3 runs 12 residues. Germline V CDR1 and CDR2: MNHNY, SVGAGI (reference sequence). Here the CDR3 reads CASSAPSGRRYF. CDR3 sequence (DNA): TGTGCCAGCAGTGCGCCTAGCGGGAGGAGGTATTTT.

V usage is TRBV6-5 and J usage is TRBJ2-7; D possibly corresponds to TRBD1 (6 bases). The CDR3 sequence is 14 residues long. The V gene lost 6 bases and the J gene lost 4 bases, with 16 bases spanning the gap. Germline loops: CDR1 MNHEY, CDR2 SVGAGI. DNA for the CDR3: TGTGCCAGCAGACTTACTGGGACATCTTACGAGCAGTACTTC. Residues: CASRLTGTSYEQYF.

This sequence joins TRBV9 and TRBJ2-3; 14 nucleotides line up with TRBD2. J lost 2 bases, V lost 3 bases, and 5 bases had no gene match. Per the germline V gene, CDR1 is SGDLS and CDR2 is YYNGEE. This CDR3 is built from 17 residues. CDR3 loop: CASSGTSGRSLTDTQYF. CDR3 DNA: TGTGCCAGCAGCGGGACTAGCGGGAGGTCCCTCACAGATACGCAGTATTTT.

V usage is TRBV29-1 and J usage is TRBJ1-1; 8 bases are shared with TRBD1. Germline CDR1 reads SQVTM; CDR2 reads ANQGSEA. This CDR3 has 14 amino acids. V dropped 0 bases and J dropped 10; count of bases not matched to a gene: 10. In DNA, the CDR3 is TGCAGCGTTGAAGACGTGACAGGGGCCCGGGGAGCTTTCTTT. Encoded protein: CSVEDVTGARGAFF.

As DNA, the CDR3 is TGTGCCAGCAACCCTAGACAGGGTCTGATGTCGGGAAACACCATATATTTT. Protein product: CASNPRQGLMSGNTIYF. V usage is TRBV28 and J usage is TRBJ1-3; 7 positions agree with TRBD1. Germline V gene sequence: CDR1 MDHEN, CDR2 SYDVKM. Unmatched junction bases numbered 16, after V lost 7 bases and J lost 4 bases. CDR3 length: 17 residues.

This CDR3 is CASSYTGTLGGYTF. The CDR3 bases are TGTGCCAGCAGTTACACCGGGACACTTGGAGGCTACACCTTC. V usage is TRBV6-5 and J usage is TRBJ1-2; D may be TRBD1 (6 bases). V shed 2 bases and J shed 8 bases, with 15 bases lying between them. CDR1 and CDR2 from the germline V gene are MNHEY and SVGAGI. The CDR3 totals 14 residues.

The V gene is TRBV30, the J gene TRBJ2-1, with D perhaps TRBD2 (5 bases). Trimming took off 1 base at V and 0 bases at J, with 13 bases between the two ends. The V gene's germline CDR1 is GTSNPN and CDR2 SVGIG (reference sequence). The CDR3 is made up of 16 amino acids. CDR3 region: CAWSDLRGSSYNEQFF. The CDR3 bases are TGTGCCTGGAGTGATCTCCGGGGTAGCTCCTACAATGAGCAGTTCTTC. The whole variable domain, remainder taken from reference TRBV30 and TRBJ2-1, is SQTIHQWPATLVQPVGSPLSLECTVEGTSNPNLYWYRQAAGRGLQLLFYSVGIGQISSEVPQNLSASRPQDRQFILSSKKLLLSDSGFYLCAWSDLRGSSYNEQFFGPGTRLTVL.

The chain has TRBV25-1 and TRBJ1-3; TRBD1 is a possible D gene (6 bases). This CDR3 has 16 residues. The germline gives CDR1 MGHDK, CDR2 SYGVNS. V dropped 7 bases and J dropped 3 bases, with 19 bases sitting between them. The CDR3 bases are TGTGCCAGCACCTCCCATGCGGGGGCATATGGAAACACCATATATTTT. Protein: CASTSHAGAYGNTIYF.